The source of this TCR beta chain is a study of shared clonotypes between healthy human individuals. This CDR3 comprises 17 residues. Germline loops: CDR1 MDHEN, CDR2 SYDVKM. Unmatched junction bases numbered 5, after V lost 5 bases and J lost 1 base. Splitting of each subset's genomic DNA was done evenly across several immunoSEQ plates. Using immunoSEQ multiplex PCR, the repertoire was profiled, and TCRdb retains in-frame clones only, with some absent. The table lists around 510,000 clones, roughly 95% of them singletons, with approximately 0.067% in the top ten. Sequenced material: naive CD4+ T cells sorted from blood. Subset: CD45RA+ positively selected. V and J are TRBV28 and TRBJ2-1; 13 positions agree with TRBD2. The receptor comes from a woman aged 25 to 39 in good health. For the CDR3, the DNA is TGTGCCAGCAGTCAAACTAGCGGGAGGGGGTCCTACAATGAGCAGTTCTTC. Its translation: CASSQTSGRGSYNEQFF. Together with reference TRBV28 and TRBJ2-1, the CDR3 gives the full variable domain: DVKVTQSSRYLVKRTGEKVFLECVQDMDHENMFWYRQDPGLGLRLIYFSYDVKMKEKGDIPEGYSVSREKKERFSLILESASTNQTSMYLCASSQTSGRGSYNEQFFGPGTRLTVL.